The clone carrying this T cell receptor beta chain was seen repeatedly, ten times or more. Its antigen is not identified. Each CDR3 protein gets one entry after TCRdb re-called the 5' RACE reads with MiXCR. This table has fewer than 700,000 distinct CDR3 sequences, less than 25% appearing once. This sample stems from a study of T-cell memory formation after mild COVID-19. Study-level points and caveats: Contracting clones, day 15 to 85, had balanced CD4/CD8, and later expanders favored CD4+.

CDR3 length: 13 amino acids. The V gene's germline CDR1 is SGHTA and CDR2 FQGNSA. V lost 5 bases and J lost 5, with 12 bases in between. Sequenced material: PBMCs or a T cell subset sorted from them (not recorded which). V gene TRBV7-2 combines with J gene TRBJ2-5; D possibly corresponds to TRBD2 (6 bases). The TCR sequence derives from an adult woman who had mild COVID-19 (a few samples of this study predate the infection). Cell type and time point are not known. CDR3 DNA sequence: TGTGCCAGCAGCCGCTGGGGGGAGGAGACCCAGTACTTC. Translated, it gives CASSRWGEETQYF.